Following are 29 T cell receptor beta chains from one sample sequenced in a study of blood T cell repertoires in COVID-19. Clones were sequenced by immunoSEQ multiplex PCR, and TCRdb holds only the in-frame ones, with some missing. In the table there are 150,000 to 190,000 clones, roughly 80% of which are singletons. Sequenced material: peripheral blood. Source of these receptors: a woman aged 80 or over with acute or convalescent COVID-19.

The chain employs TRBV19 and TRBJ1-4; the D gene is possibly TRBD1 (5 bases). V was pared by 11 bases and J by 7 bases, with 17 bases between. Germline CDR1 LNHDA, CDR2 SQIVND (reference sequence). This CDR3 has 13 residues. The CDR3 DNA is TGTGCCGGGGCGGACCCCGATGGTGAAAAACTGTTTTTT. It is translated as CAGADPDGEKLFF.

The rearrangement links TRBV18 to TRBJ2-3; possible D gene TRBD2, 5 bases. Germline assignment: CDR1 KGHSH and CDR2 LQKENI. This CDR3 is built from 15 residues. Trimming removed 6 bases at V and 2 bases at J, with 15 bases between. The CDR3 DNA follows: TGTGCCAGCTCGGAACCGGGATCTTACACAGATACGCAGTATTTT. It yields the protein CASSEPGSYTDTQYF.

This clone was observed a single time. This chain uses TRBV29-1 with TRBJ2-3, with 11 bases that match TRBD2. The germline gives CDR1 SQVTM, CDR2 ANQGSEA. Germline trimming cut 6 bases from V and 4 bases from J; bases unmatched to any gene: 3. The CDR3 runs 13 residues. The CDR3 DNA reads TGCAGCGTCACTAGCGGGAGTCCAGATACGCAGTATTTT. It yields the protein CSVTSGSPDTQYF.

This clone was detected a few times. J is TRBJ1-5 and V is TRBV19; perhaps TRBD1 as D (5 bases). V was shortened by 7 bases and J by 3 bases, with 13 bases between the two germline ends. Germline V gene lookup returns CDR1 LNHDA and CDR2 SQIVND (reference sequence). The CDR3 extends over 14 amino acids. The CDR3 loop reads CASTFGGLNQPQHF. As DNA, the CDR3 is TGTGCCAGTACCTTCGGGGGACTCAATCAGCCCCAGCATTTT.

The table lists this clone with a few counts. J is TRBJ2-7 and V is TRBV7-2; D might be TRBD2 (6 bases). V lost 3 bases to trimming and J lost 4 bases, with 10 bases between them. Germline CDR1 is SGHTA and CDR2 is FQGNSA. The CDR3 is made up of 13 amino acids. CDR3 DNA: TGTGCCAGCAGCTTGAATCGGGGGTACGAGCAGTACTTC. Amino acid sequence: CASSLNRGYEQYF.

V usage is TRBV30 and J usage is TRBJ2-6; D not certain. Germline V CDR1 and CDR2: GTSNPN, SVGIG (reference sequence). Trimming removed 0 bases at V and 0 bases at J, with 3 bases between. CDR3 size: 14 residues. The CDR3 coding sequence is TGTGCCTGGAGTGTCGGCTCTGGGGCCAACGTCCTGACTTTC. Residues: CAWSVGSGANVLTF.

The rearrangement joins TRBV7-9 to TRBJ1-1; a possible D gene is TRBD1 (6 bases). The CDR3 runs to 14 residues. CDR1 is SEHNR, CDR2 FQNEAQ, per germline (reference sequence). The germline V and J ends were trimmed by 5 bases and 3 bases, with 13 bases remaining between them. CDR3 nucleotide sequence: TGTGCCAGCAGCCCAGGGGAATGGGACACTGAAGCTTTCTTT. Its protein is CASSPGEWDTEAFF.

The rearrangement uses TRBV5-6 and TRBJ1-4, with 8 bases matching TRBD1. CDR1 is SGHDT, CDR2 YYEEEE, per germline. J lost 7 bases, V lost 1 base, and 3 bases had no gene match. This CDR3 is built from 14 residues. The CDR3 region has the DNA TGTGCCAGCAGCTTGAACAGGGGGAGTGAAAAACTGTTTTTT. As protein: CASSLNRGSEKLFF.

V is TRBV5-6 and J is TRBJ2-1; 7 nucleotides align to TRBD1. Per germline, CDR1 SGHDT and CDR2 YYEEEE. This CDR3 region has 15 residues. The V segment lost 0 bases and the J segment 8 bases; nucleotides outside the gene matches: 8. CDR3 region: CASSLVGAQGDEQFF. The CDR3 region has the DNA TGTGCCAGCAGCTTGGTAGGGGCCCAGGGGGATGAGCAGTTCTTC.

The chain carries TRBV5-4 and TRBJ1-3, with D maybe TRBD1 (5 bases). Germline V CDR1 and CDR2: SGHNT, YYREEE (reference sequence). V was shortened by 4 bases and J by 0 bases, with 14 bases between the two germline ends. The CDR3 is made up of 16 amino acids. For the CDR3, the DNA is TGTGCCAGCAGCAGTGGGGGGAGTTACTCTGGAAACACCATATATTTT. This gives the protein CASSSGGSYSGNTIYF.

The rearrangement joins TRBV27 to TRBJ2-7; 9 bases map to TRBD2. The trim removed 8 bases at V and 0 bases at J, leaving 2 bases unmatched. The CDR3 is 13 residues long. The germline V gene has CDR1 MNHEY and CDR2 SMNVEV (reference sequence). In DNA, the CDR3 is TGTGCCAGCGGACTAGCGAACTCCTACGAGCAGTACTTC. Encoded protein: CASGLANSYEQYF.

V gene TRBV7-9 combines with J gene TRBJ2-2, with unresolved D. V was cut by 5 bases and J by 8 bases, with 9 bases left in between. Germline V gene lookup returns CDR1 SEHNR and CDR2 FQNEAQ (reference sequence). This CDR3 has 12 residues. For the CDR3, the DNA is TGTGCCAGCAGCCTCGGAGTTGGGGAGCTGTTTTTT. Translating gives CASSLGVGELFF.

This clone was observed a handful of times. This rearrangement joins TRBV10-2 to TRBJ1-1; D gene uncertain. Germline CDR1 is WSHSY and CDR2 is SAAADI. Trimming left V 6 bases short and J 1 base short, with 9 bases between. The CDR3 loop spans 13 amino acids. The CDR3 DNA reads as TGCGCCAGCAGCGTGGGCAGGAACACTGAAGCTTTCTTT. It is translated as CASSVGRNTEAFF.

The table lists this clone with a few counts. The chain uses TRBV27 and TRBJ2-1; 7 bases agree with TRBD2. Germline CDR1 is MNHEY and CDR2 is SMNVEV (reference sequence). The length of the CDR3 is 15 residues. V trimming: 3 bases; J trimming: 6 bases; junction bases outside the gene matches: 8. As DNA, the CDR3 is TGTGCCAGCAGTTTCGGGGGGAACCTCCTCAATGAGCAGTTCTTC. Protein product: CASSFGGNLLNEQFF.

The rearrangement uses TRBV14 and TRBJ1-5; D is uncertain. The CDR3 covers 13 residues. Germline V lookup: CDR1 SGHDN, CDR2 FVKESK. The germline V and J ends were trimmed by 5 bases and 3 bases, with 8 bases remaining between them. CDR3 sequence reads: CASSGGANQPQHF. CDR3 DNA sequence: TGTGCCAGCAGCGGCGGCGCCAATCAGCCCCAGCATTTT.

The chain links TRBV2 to TRBJ1-3; D uncertain. This CDR3 contains 13 residues. V shed 1 base and J shed 7 bases, with 8 bases lying between them. Looked up from germline, CDR1 is SNHLY and CDR2 is FYNNEI. The CDR3 region has the DNA TGTGCCAGCAGTGAAGGGGAGGCGAACACCATATATTTT. Amino acid sequence: CASSEGEANTIYF.

The chain has TRBV30 and TRBJ1-2, with D perhaps matching TRBD1 (6 bases). Germline CDR1 GTSNPN, CDR2 SVGIG (reference sequence). V was shortened by 7 bases and J by 4 bases, with 19 bases between the two germline ends. The CDR3 has 14 amino acids. The CDR3 is CAFLTGRLFYGYTF. The CDR3 nucleotides read TGTGCCTTCTTGACAGGTCGTCTTTTCTATGGCTACACCTTC.

The chain links TRBV18 to TRBJ1-6; D call uncertain. Trimming left V 2 bases short and J 0 bases short, with 14 bases between. The CDR3 is 18 residues long. CDR1 is KGHSH, CDR2 LQKENI, per germline. CDR3 DNA sequence: TGTGCCAGCTCACCAGTTGGTCACAGTAGCTCCTATAATTCACCCCTCCACTTT. Translation gives CASSPVGHSSSYNSPLHF.

This chain links TRBV28 with TRBJ1-1, with 7 bases aligning to TRBD1. The ends lost 6 bases at V and 0 bases at J; junction bases unmatched: 13. The CDR3 is made up of 17 amino acids. CDR1 MDHEN and CDR2 SYDVKM come from the germline V gene. CDR3 bases: TGTGCCAGCAGATTAAGACAGGGAGGCGGGATGAACACTGAAGCTTTCTTT. Its translation is CASRLRQGGGMNTEAFF.

This rearrangement joins TRBV5-5 to TRBJ2-7; D is unclear. V was clipped by 1 base and J by 0 bases, with 8 bases between them. CDR3 length equals 14 residues. The germline gives CDR1 SGHKS, CDR2 YYEKEE (reference sequence). CDR3 sequence reads: CASSLRLSSYEQYF. CDR3 in DNA: TGTGCCAGCAGCTTGCGACTGAGCTCCTACGAGCAGTACTTC.

The V and J genes are TRBV7-9 and TRBJ2-1, with D tentatively TRBD2 (6 bases). The germline CDR1 and CDR2 sequences are SEHNR and FQNEAQ (reference sequence). The CDR3 sequence is 14 residues long. Deletions cut 2 bases from V and 9 bases from J, with 14 bases between. This chain's CDR3 is CASSLSGGNTEQFF. CDR3 in DNA: TGTGCCAGCAGCTTATCTGGCGGGAACACTGAGCAGTTCTTC.

The V call is TRBV23-1, the J call TRBJ2-7; tentatively, D is TRBD1 (5 bases). TRBV23-1 is filed as an ORF, its function uncertain. The CDR3 length is 14 residues. V shed 3 bases and J shed 1 base, with 10 bases lying between them. CDR3: CASSHRRESYEQYF. DNA for the CDR3: TGCGCCAGCAGTCATCGCAGGGAATCCTACGAGCAGTACTTC.

The chain has TRBV30 and TRBJ2-2; D gene unclear. V was cut by 0 bases and J by 7 bases, with 9 bases left in between. The CDR3 is made up of 13 amino acids. Germline values: CDR1 GTSNPN, CDR2 SVGIG (reference sequence). This CDR3 is CAWSVSGYGELFF. The CDR3 nucleotides read TGTGCCTGGAGTGTCTCGGGTTACGGGGAGCTGTTTTTT.

The V and J genes are TRBV5-1 and TRBJ1-4; the D gene is possibly TRBD1 (5 bases). V lost 5 bases and J lost 4, with 15 bases in between. The CDR3 consists of 15 residues. Germline CDR1 and CDR2: SGHRS and YFSETQ. In DNA, the CDR3 is TGCGCCAGCAGTAGTACCTCAGGGATTAATGAAAAACTGTTTTTT. This encodes CASSSTSGINEKLFF.

The gene calls are TRBV6-5 and TRBJ1-1; TRBD1 aligns across 7 bases. Germline values: CDR1 MNHEY, CDR2 SVGAGI. This CDR3 has 15 amino acids. J gave up 0 bases and V 6 bases, and 7 bases lay outside the gene matches. The CDR3 sequence: CASRTGINMNTEAFF. The CDR3 region has the DNA TGTGCCAGCAGGACAGGGATCAATATGAACACTGAAGCTTTCTTT.

This clone occurred a few times. The rearrangement uses TRBV3-1 (or the pseudogene TRBV3-2) and TRBJ1-3; D not resolved. With 4 bases removed from V and 5 bases from J, the gap between germline ends came to 9 bases. Germline CDR1 reads LGHDT; CDR2 reads YNNKEL (reference sequence). CDR3 length equals 13 residues. The CDR3 region is CASSPPVRNTIYF. DNA for the CDR3: TGTGCCAGCAGCCCGCCGGTAAGAAACACCATATATTTT.

This chain's CDR3 is CASSLYGQMNEQYF. As DNA, the CDR3 is TGTGCCAGCAGTTTATATGGGCAGATGAACGAGCAGTACTTC. The rearrangement joins TRBV27 to TRBJ2-7; D call uncertain. Germline loops: CDR1 MNHEY, CDR2 SMNVEV (reference sequence). V was shortened by 1 base and J by 5 bases, with 12 bases between the two germline ends. The CDR3 extends over 14 amino acids.

This clone was found a few times. This chain connects TRBV5-1 to TRBJ1-2; D perhaps matches TRBD1 (6 bases). This CDR3 spans 13 amino acids. CDR1 is SGHRS and CDR2 is YFSETQ in the germline V gene. V dropped 8 bases and J dropped 2 bases, with 13 bases sitting between them. The CDR3 DNA is TGCGCCAGTCATACAGGGCTCAACTATGGCTACACCTTC. It is translated as CASHTGLNYGYTF.

The chain joins TRBV5-1 to TRBJ1-1; a possible D gene is TRBD1 (5 bases). V shed 4 bases and J shed 1 base, with 8 bases lying between them. The CDR3 consists of 13 residues. Germline V gene lookup returns CDR1 SGHRS and CDR2 YFSETQ. The DNA of the CDR3 is TGCGCCAGCAGCACCAGGGAGAACACTGAAGCTTTCTTT. Residues: CASSTRENTEAFF.